The 12 T cell receptor beta chains below come from one sample, sequenced in a study of cytomegalovirus exposure and HLA in healthy donors. The primer mix had 60 Vbeta and 13 Jbeta primers. Here immunoSEQ multiplex PCR was the method, and the copy in TCRdb shows in-frame clones only, minus some. The table lists hundreds of thousands of clones, approximately 84% of them singletons. Sequenced: PBMCs. Every receptor here comes from a middle-aged woman in good health and CMV-seronegative.

The chain joins TRBV6-5 to TRBJ2-5, with D uncertain. Germline values: CDR1 MNHEY, CDR2 SVGAGI. The V gene lost 0 bases and the J gene lost 1 base, with 9 bases spanning the gap. The CDR3 totals 15 residues. CDR3 bases: TGTGCCAGCAGTTACTCGTATAACTTCCAAGAGACCCAGTACTTC. Protein product: CASSYSYNFQETQYF.

V usage is TRBV10-3 and J usage is TRBJ2-7, with D possibly matching TRBD2 (5 bases). This CDR3 contains 14 residues. CDR1 is ENHRY, CDR2 SYGVKD, per germline. V was trimmed by 3 bases and J by 4 bases, leaving 13 bases between them. CDR3 residues: CAISEIYRGYEQYF. CDR3 nucleotide sequence: TGTGCCATCAGTGAAATTTATCGGGGATACGAGCAGTACTTC.

The J gene is TRBJ1-2, the V gene TRBV5-1; 12 bases match TRBD1. J was trimmed by 7 bases and V by 0 bases; bases with no gene match: 4. The germline V gene has CDR1 SGHRS and CDR2 YFSETQ. The CDR3 spans 15 residues. CDR3 nucleotides: TGCGCCAGCAGCTTGGTGGGACAGGGGGCAGGTGGCTACACCTTC. This sequence encodes CASSLVGQGAGGYTF.

The chain carries TRBV6-4 and TRBJ1-4; D is unclear. The germline gives CDR1 MRHNA, CDR2 SNTAGT. This CDR3 is built from 9 residues. The CDR3 spells CNKNRKLFF. In nucleotides, the CDR3 is TGTAACAAAAACAGAAAACTGTTTTTT.

The chain links TRBV4-3 to TRBJ1-2, with D possibly being TRBD1 (6 bases). With 1 base removed from V and 9 bases from J, the gap between germline ends came to 18 bases. The CDR3 totals 15 residues. Germline V gives CDR1 LGHNA, CDR2 YSLEER. The CDR3 coding sequence is TGCGCCAGCAGCCAAGTCCCAGGGGATCCGACCAGCTACACCTTC. Protein: CASSQVPGDPTSYTF.

This chain connects TRBV5-6 to TRBJ1-2; D is unresolved. In germline, CDR1 is SGHDT, CDR2 YYEEEE. Trimming left V 4 bases short and J 6 bases short, with 13 bases between. The length of the CDR3 is 13 residues. As DNA, the CDR3 is TGTGCCAGCAGCCCCCTGCGGGATGATGGCTACACCTTC. This encodes CASSPLRDDGYTF. Variable domain in full (rest from reference TRBV5-6 and TRBJ1-2): DAGVTQSPTHLIKTRGQQVTLRCSPKSGHDTVSWYQQALGQGPQFIFQYYEEEERQRGNFPDRFSGHQFPNYSSELNVNALLLGDSALYLCASSPLRDDGYTFGSGTRLTVV.

The chain recombines TRBV4-3 with TRBJ2-3; 8 bases agree with TRBD1. Germline loops: CDR1 LGHNA, CDR2 YSLEER. The CDR3 consists of 14 residues. The ends lost 0 bases at V and 12 bases at J; junction bases unmatched: 8. CDR3 sequence reads: CASSQDLGQGPQYF. The CDR3 nucleotides read TGCGCCAGCAGCCAAGATCTTGGACAGGGCCCCCAGTATTTT.

As to this clone: The junction departs from germline at one end; a sequencing error may be responsible. V gene TRBV10-1 combines with J gene TRBJ1-1; D unclear. CDR1 is WNHNN and CDR2 is SYGVQD in the germline V gene (reference sequence). This CDR3 has 11 residues. The DNA of the CDR3 is TGCGCCAGCAGTGGGAACAGTGAAGCTTTCTTT. Amino acids: CASSGNSEAFF.

V and J are TRBV29-1 and TRBJ1-1; 7 bases agree with TRBD1. V was clipped by 7 bases and J by 3 bases; unmatched bases: 11. CDR3 size: 14 residues. The germline gives CDR1 SQVTM, CDR2 ANQGSEA. The CDR3 nucleotides read TGCAGCGCCTCGGACAGGCCGTCGGACACTGAAGCTTTCTTT. Amino acid sequence: CSASDRPSDTEAFF.

V gene TRBV4-1 combines with J gene TRBJ1-5; D is perhaps TRBD1 (5 bases). Germline V gene data show CDR1 as MGHRA and CDR2 as YSYEKL. The CDR3 is made up of 14 amino acids. V was shortened by 3 bases and J by 2 bases, with 8 bases between the two germline ends. The CDR3 region has the DNA TGCGCCAGCAGCCACCCACAGGGCAATCAGCCCCAGCATTTT. Amino acids: CASSHPQGNQPQHF.

This sequence joins TRBV7-6 and TRBJ2-1; no reliable D call. V gave up 1 base and J gave up 5 bases, with 6 bases separating them. CDR1 is SGHVS, CDR2 FNYEAQ, per germline. This CDR3 is built from 13 residues. The CDR3 nucleotides read TGTGCCAGCAGCTTAGAGAGGCACAATGAGCAGTTCTTC. It codes for CASSLERHNEQFF. Supplemented by reference TRBV7-6 and TRBJ2-1, the full variable domain reads GAGVSQSPRYKVTKRGQDVALRCDPISGHVSLYWYRQALGQGPEFLTYFNYEAQQDKSGLPNDRFSAERPEGSISTLTIQRTEQRDSAMYRCASSLERHNEQFFGPGTRLTVL.

This rearrangement joins TRBV6-1 to TRBJ2-2, with 9 bases identical to TRBD1. The CDR3 extends over 20 amino acids. Germline trimming cut 0 bases from V and 7 bases from J; bases unmatched to any gene: 18. In germline, CDR1 is MNHNS, CDR2 SASEGT. This chain's CDR3 is CASSEALVWSGTGNVGELFF. The CDR3 nucleotides read TGTGCCAGCAGTGAAGCGCTTGTTTGGTCCGGGACAGGGAATGTCGGGGAGCTGTTTTTT.